This is a list of T cell receptor beta chains from one sample in a study of human versus mouse CDR3 diversity and MHC coevolution. Clones were sequenced by immunoSEQ multiplex PCR, and TCRdb holds only the in-frame ones, with some missing. The sample contains 60,000 or so clones, around 94% of which appear only once. Input material: naive CD4+ T cells from blood. The receptors come from a person aged 55 to 75 in good health. CDR3s include the opening cysteine and the closing phenylalanine or tryptophan. Fields, in order: D gene, clone size, J gene, V gene, CDR3 DNA, CDR3 protein. A D gene is named only where the DNA matches it firmly. Some rows have no size entry. The others give once, few or many, or a class for an expanded clone.

TRBD2 | . | TRBJ2-1 | TRBV5-1 | TGCGCCAGCAGCTTGCGGACTAGCGGGTACAATGAGCAGTTCTTC | CASSLRTSGYNEQFF
. | . | TRBJ1-1 | TRBV19 | TGTGCCAGTAGTATATGGGGGGAGTCAACGAGAGGGACTGAAGCTTTCTTT | CASSIWGESTRGTEAFF
TRBD2 | . | TRBJ2-1 | TRBV2 | TGTGCCAGCTCCACGGGACTAGCGGGAGGGGAGCAGTTCTTC | CASSTGLAGGEQFF
TRBD1 | once | TRBJ2-5 | TRBV19 | TGTGCCAGTAGTCGAACAGTGACCCTCGGGACAGGGTTGGAAGAGACCCAGTACTTC | CASSRTVTLGTGLEETQYF
. | . | TRBJ1-4 | TRBV10-2 | TGCGCCAGCAGCCTAGGTACTAATGAAAAACTGTTTTTT | CASSLGTNEKLFF
TRBD1 | few | TRBJ1-4 | TRBV19 | TGTGCCAGTAGTCCGGGACAGGAATATGAAAAACTGTTTTTT | CASSPGQEYEKLFF
TRBD1 | . | TRBJ1-2 | TRBV7-2 | TGTGCCAGCAGTCTCGGGACAGACTATGGCTACACCTTC | CASSLGTDYGYTF
. | . | TRBJ2-7 | TRBV6-6 | TGTGCCAGCAGTCCTTCGCGGGGCGGATACGAGCAGTACTTC | CASSPSRGGYEQYF
. | . | TRBJ2-3 | TRBV6-5 | TGTGCCACCCTCCGAACCGGTGGCACAGATACGCAGTATTTT | CATLRTGGTDTQYF
. | . | TRBJ2-7 | TRBV11-3 | TGTGCCAGCAGCTTAGAAGTGGTAAAGGGGTACTACGAGCAGTACTTC | CASSLEVVKGYYEQYF
TRBD2 | . | TRBJ2-2 | TRBV5-1 | TGCGCCAGCAGCTTGGAGGGACTAGCGGTGAACACCGGGGAGCTGTTTTTT | CASSLEGLAVNTGELFF
. | . | TRBJ2-3 | TRBV5-1 | TGCGCCAGCAGCTTAGACAGGATCACAGATACGCAGTATTTT | CASSLDRITDTQYF
TRBD2 | . | TRBJ2-5 | TRBV9 | TGTGCCAGCAGCGTAGTAGGTACTAGCGGACAAGAGACCCAGTACTTC | CASSVVGTSGQETQYF
TRBD2 | . | TRBJ2-1 | TRBV7-2 | TGTGCCAGCAGCTCACGGGAGGACTATTACAATGAGCAGTTCTTC | CASSSREDYYNEQFF